A single sample gave rise to the 3 T cell receptor beta chains below, sequenced in a study of blood T cell repertoires in COVID-19. TCRdb keeps only in-frame clones here, not all; method: immunoSEQ multiplex PCR. The sample lists around 100,000 clones, around 83% occurring once. Material for sequencing was peripheral blood. Every receptor here comes from a man aged 40-50 years with acute or convalescent COVID-19.

The CDR3 region is CATSSPQGIVKNIQYF. For the CDR3, the DNA is TGTGCCACCAGCAGCCCCCAGGGGATTGTCAAAAACATTCAGTACTTC. The rearrangement joins TRBV15 to TRBJ2-4; maybe TRBD1 (6 bases). The CDR3 length is 16 residues. Per germline, CDR1 LNHNV and CDR2 YYDKDF (reference sequence). V shed 3 bases and J shed 3 bases, with 15 bases lying between them.

The chain combines TRBV5-1 with TRBJ2-5, with 8 nucleotides matching TRBD1. This CDR3 region has 15 residues. Trimming at V came to 7 bases and at J to 5 bases, leaving 13 bases not matched to a gene. Germline lookup yields CDR1 SGHRS and CDR2 YFSETQ. The CDR3 protein is CASSIGTGLRETQYF. The CDR3 nucleotides read TGCGCCAGCTCTATCGGGACAGGTCTTCGGGAGACCCAGTACTTC.

The genes are TRBV2 and TRBJ2-4, with D possibly being TRBD2 (5 bases). Trimming took off 8 bases at V and 8 bases at J, with 13 bases between the two ends. CDR1 and CDR2 from the germline V gene are SNHLY and FYNNEI. CDR3 length: 12 amino acids. CDR3 residues: CASAWRVDIQYF. The CDR3 DNA is TGTGCCAGCGCTTGGCGGGTAGACATTCAGTACTTC. The variable domain in full, with the rest retrieved from reference TRBV2 and TRBJ2-4, is EPEVTQTPSHQVTQMGQEVILRCVPISNHLYFYWYRQILGQKVEFLVSFYNNEISEKSEIFDDQFSVERPDGSNFTLKIRSTKLEDSAMYFCASAWRVDIQYFGAGTRLSVL.